The next 15 T cell receptor beta chains were all read from a single sample in a study of neurological immune-mediated disorders. TCRdb re-analysed the 5' RACE reads in MiXCR, keeping a single row per CDR3 protein. The sample has approximately 30,000 distinct CDR3 sequences, more than 10% seen once. Time point meaning: technical triplicate 2. The sequenced sample consisted of CD4+ T cells from blood. The receptors derive from a female donor with HTLV-1-associated myelopathy (HAM/TSP).

V is TRBV11-3 and J is TRBJ1-3; D unclear. The germline V and J ends were trimmed by 2 bases and 0 bases, with 8 bases remaining between them. The CDR3 covers 15 residues. CDR1 is SGHNT, CDR2 YENEEA, per germline. DNA of the CDR3: TGTGCCAGCAGCTTAAGTCGATTCTCTGGAAACACCATATATTTT. It is translated as CASSLSRFSGNTIYF.

This clonotype appeared many times. The chain couples TRBV20-1 to TRBJ2-7; TRBD2 matches at 9 bases. Germline V gene lookup returns CDR1 DFQATT and CDR2 SNEGSKA (reference sequence). There are 15 residues in the CDR3. Germline trimming cut 6 bases from V and 4 bases from J; bases unmatched to any gene: 13. CDR3 sequence (DNA): TGCAGTGCAACGATCCCAGCGGGAGGACTTTACGAGCAGTACTTC. As protein: CSATIPAGGLYEQYF.

This clonotype was counted many times. This rearrangement joins TRBV28 to TRBJ2-4; no firm D call. Germline V gene lookup returns CDR1 MDHEN and CDR2 SYDVKM. The V gene lost 4 bases and the J gene lost 0 bases, with 19 bases spanning the gap. The CDR3 totals 18 residues. CDR3 bases: TGTGCCAGCAGTTCCACCCTCCAGGCCAAACTAGCCAAAAACATTCAGTACTTC. Translated, it gives CASSSTLQAKLAKNIQYF.

At least ten counts were recorded for this clonotype. The chain joins TRBV5-6 to TRBJ2-3; D might be TRBD1 (6 bases). Between the trimmed V and J ends, which lost 5 bases and 2 bases, there was a span of 9 bases. The CDR3 is made up of 13 amino acids. CDR1 is SGHDT and CDR2 is YYEEEE in the germline V gene. CDR3 in DNA: TGTGCCAGCAGTCGGGACAACACAGATACGCAGTATTTT. Protein: CASSRDNTDTQYF.

This clonotype was counted ten times or more. The chain carries TRBV18 and TRBJ1-2; a weak D match, TRBD1 (6 bases). V was pared by 3 bases and J by 4 bases, with 18 bases between. Per the germline V gene, CDR1 is KGHSH and CDR2 is LQKENI. The CDR3 totals 16 residues. CDR3 DNA: TGTGCCAGCTCACCCGCCCCCGGGGACAACGCCTATGGCTACACCTTC. It is translated as CASSPAPGDNAYGYTF.

This clonotype was picked up many times. The gene calls are TRBV10-3 and TRBJ2-1; perhaps TRBD2 as D (5 bases). Germline lookup yields CDR1 ENHRY and CDR2 SYGVKD. This CDR3 has 14 amino acids. Between the trimmed V and J ends, which lost 4 bases and 8 bases, there was a span of 15 bases. This CDR3 is CAISASSSWDEQFF. The CDR3 DNA sequence: TGTGCCATCAGTGCGTCGTCTAGCTGGGATGAGCAGTTCTTC.

This clonotype was seen repeatedly, ten times or more. This chain connects TRBV9 to TRBJ2-3; TRBD2 matches 7 bases. Germline lookup yields CDR1 SGDLS and CDR2 YYNGEE. CDR3 length equals 14 residues. V lost 7 bases to trimming and J lost 2 bases; unmatched junction nucleotides: 7. CDR3 sequence (DNA): TGTGCCAGCGGGCGACTAGCAGACACAGATACGCAGTATTTT. Translated: CASGRLADTDTQYF. Full variable domain (outside the CDR3, taken from reference TRBV9 and TRBJ2-3): DSGVTQTPKHLITATGQRVTLRCSPRSGDLSVYWYQQSLDQGLQFLIQYYNGEERAKGNILERFSAQQFPDLHSELNLSSLELGDSALYFCASGRLADTDTQYFGPGTRLTVL.

The gene calls are TRBV4-2 and TRBJ2-1; the D gene is possibly TRBD2 (7 bases). Per the germline V gene, CDR1 is LGHNA and CDR2 is YNFKEQ. Trimming shortened V by 0 bases and J by 15 bases, and 18 bases separated the two germline ends. The CDR3 has 14 residues. The chain's CDR3 is CASSQDSGGGLPFF. CDR3 in DNA: TGTGCCAGCAGCCAAGATTCAGGCGGGGGCCTCCCGTTCTTC.

This clonotype was seen at least ten times. The rearrangement links TRBV20-1 to TRBJ2-1; D remains ambiguous. The CDR3 is 14 residues long. The germline V gene has CDR1 DFQATT and CDR2 SNEGSKA (reference sequence). Trimming left V 4 bases short and J 1 base short, with 11 bases between. DNA of the CDR3: TGCAGTGCTAAACGGATAGCTTCCTACAATGAGCAGTTCTTC. It codes for CSAKRIASYNEQFF.

The rearrangement uses TRBV2 and TRBJ2-3, with a possible D match to TRBD1 (6 bases). Germline V CDR1 and CDR2: SNHLY, FYNNEI. The CDR3 spans 15 residues. Trimming took off 1 base at V and 0 bases at J, with 8 bases between the two ends. Written as DNA, the CDR3 is TGTGCCAGCAGTGAAGGGACAGCTAGCACAGATACGCAGTATTTT. It encodes CASSEGTASTDTQYF.

This clonotype was counted ten times or more. V and J are TRBV7-2 and TRBJ2-3; 7 positions match TRBD2. J was trimmed by 1 base and V by 1 base; bases with no gene match: 11. The CDR3 loop spans 18 amino acids. The germline V gene encodes CDR1 SGHTA and CDR2 FQGNSA. The CDR3 loop reads CASSLDLGGGFGTDTQYF. In nucleotides, the CDR3 is TGTGCCAGCAGCTTAGACTTGGGGGGGGGGTTTGGCACAGATACGCAGTATTTT.

Many counts were recorded for this clonotype. The genes are TRBV7-2 and TRBJ1-4; tentative D call: TRBD1 (5 bases). Looked up from germline, CDR1 is SGHTA and CDR2 is FQGNSA. The CDR3 totals 14 residues. V was shortened by 9 bases and J by 0 bases, with 11 bases between the two germline ends. Written as DNA, the CDR3 is TGTGCCAGTGCGAGGGGCTCAACTAATGAAAAACTGTTTTTT. Amino acids: CASARGSTNEKLFF.

In this sample, this clonotype turned up many times. The chain links TRBV27 to TRBJ2-6; maybe TRBD1 (5 bases). Trimming cost V 1 base and J 1 base, with 8 bases left between them. The CDR3 sequence is 16 residues long. Germline CDR1 reads MNHEY; CDR2 reads SMNVEV (reference sequence). CDR3 residues: CASSLWAGSGANVLTF. CDR3 DNA: TGTGCCAGCAGTTTATGGGCAGGGTCTGGGGCCAACGTCCTGACTTTC.

The V call is TRBV29-1, the J call TRBJ2-3, with D tentatively TRBD1 (6 bases). This CDR3 comprises 14 residues. In germline, CDR1 is SQVTM, CDR2 ANQGSEA. Trimming took off 1 base at V and 2 bases at J, with 10 bases between the two ends. For the CDR3, the DNA is TGCAGCGTTGAAGGGGGGCTTGCCACAGATACGCAGTATTTT. Amino acids: CSVEGGLATDTQYF.

This clonotype occurred many times. The chain carries TRBV2 and TRBJ2-5, with a weak D call TRBD2 (6 bases). Trimming left V 8 bases short and J 5 bases short, with 15 bases between. The CDR3 spans 13 residues. Germline V gene sequence: CDR1 SNHLY, CDR2 FYNNEI. DNA for the CDR3: TGTGCCAGCGGCAATCCGAGCGGGGAGACCCAGTACTTC. Its translation is CASGNPSGETQYF.